These 21 T cell receptor beta chains were sequenced from one sample in a study of blood T cell repertoires in COVID-19. Produced via immunoSEQ multiplex PCR; TCRdb's table is partial and in-frame only. There are approximately 210,000 clones in the sample; about 90% occur only once, and approximately 1.5% lies in the top ten. Sequenced sample: peripheral blood. These receptors were collected from a man younger than 35 with active or convalescent COVID-19.

The chain carries TRBV21-1 and TRBJ2-7; TRBD1, as called in the table, went unchecked against the DNA. TRBV21-1 is given as a pseudogene. The CDR3 covers 16 residues. CDR3 amino acids: CASSRRWDRITYEQYF. In DNA form, the CDR3 reads TGTGCCAGCAGCCGCCGTTGGGACAGGATTACCTACGAGCAGTACTTC.

The J gene is TRBJ2-1, the V gene TRBV7-2, with 12 bases that match TRBD2. Per the germline V gene, CDR1 is SGHTA and CDR2 is FQGNSA. Losses at the gene ends were 7 bases for V and 6 bases for J; bases not matched to a gene: 7. This CDR3 region has 15 residues. The CDR3 nucleotides are TGTGCCAGCATCCCGGGACTAGCGGGTCGCAATGAGCAGTTCTTC. This encodes CASIPGLAGRNEQFF.

This sequence joins TRBV2 and TRBJ2-7; D might be TRBD2 (5 bases). The V gene's germline CDR1 is SNHLY and CDR2 FYNNEI. V lost 9 bases and J 0 bases, leaving 12 bases between the germline ends. This CDR3 has 13 amino acids. The CDR3: CARRASVSYEQYF. Here the CDR3 DNA reads TGTGCCAGGCGGGCTAGTGTCTCCTACGAGCAGTACTTC.

The table lists this clone with a count of one. The chain has TRBV6-6 and TRBJ2-3; D not certain. Germline CDR1 is MNHNY and CDR2 is SVGAGI (reference sequence). The CDR3 has 12 residues. Trimming took off 0 bases at V and 6 bases at J, with 4 bases between the two ends. The CDR3 here is CASSYSGDTQYF. For the CDR3, the DNA is TGTGCCAGCAGTTACTCTGGCGATACGCAGTATTTT.

The chain couples TRBV5-1 to TRBJ1-4; D unresolved. Trimming took off 0 bases at V and 7 bases at J, with 13 bases between the two ends. Germline-derived CDR1 and CDR2 are SGHRS and YFSETQ. The CDR3 runs to 15 residues. The CDR3 region has the DNA TGCGCCAGCAGCTTGGGAGTGGGAGTGACTGAAAAACTGTTTTTT. It is translated as CASSLGVGVTEKLFF.

This chain joins TRBV7-8 and TRBJ2-3; D might be TRBD2 (6 bases). The V end lost 2 bases, the J end lost 8 bases, and 11 bases lay between the germline ends. Germline V gene data show CDR1 as SGHVS and CDR2 as FQNEAQ. The CDR3 runs 13 residues. This chain's CDR3 is CASSLRGTGTQYF. The CDR3 nucleotides read TGTGCCAGCAGCTTACGGGGGACTGGTACGCAGTATTTT.

The V and J genes are TRBV5-1 and TRBJ2-5, with TRBD2 matching 7 bases. The germline V gene encodes CDR1 SGHRS and CDR2 YFSETQ. Trimming at V came to 2 bases and at J to 4 bases, leaving 2 bases not matched to a gene. This CDR3 contains 13 residues. The CDR3: CASSLPSGETQYF. The DNA of the CDR3 is TGCGCCAGCAGCTTACCTAGCGGAGAGACCCAGTACTTC.

The chain carries TRBV7-2 and TRBJ1-5; 7 bases map to TRBD1. The length of the CDR3 is 14 residues. CDR1 SGHTA and CDR2 FQGNSA come from the germline V gene. Trimming at V came to 5 bases and at J to 6 bases, leaving 7 bases not matched to a gene. The CDR3 protein is CASSPTGRGQPQHF. The CDR3 region has the DNA TGTGCCAGCAGCCCGACAGGGCGAGGTCAGCCCCAGCATTTT.

The chain recombines TRBV2 with TRBJ2-1; D not certain. Germline loops: CDR1 SNHLY, CDR2 FYNNEI. V was clipped by 3 bases and J by 16 bases, with 19 bases between them. The CDR3 covers 13 residues. CDR3 amino acids: CASSDYPGRFGFF. CDR3 bases: TGTGCCAGCAGTGATTATCCAGGCCGCTTTGGTTTCTTC.

This chain joins TRBV6-1 and TRBJ1-1; D ambiguous. This CDR3 is 12 amino acids long. Germline V CDR1 and CDR2: MNHNS, SASEGT. The ends were cut back, 2 bases at V and 5 bases at J, with 6 bases in the middle. CDR3 loop: CASSESETEAFF. CDR3 DNA: TGTGCCAGCAGTGAATCCGAGACTGAAGCTTTCTTT.

This chain links TRBV16 with TRBJ2-6, with 7 bases aligning to TRBD1. The CDR3 has 15 residues. Trimming cost V 1 base and J 12 bases; bases outside gene matches: 9. Germline V lookup: CDR1 KGHSY, CDR2 FQNENV. Written as DNA, the CDR3 is TGTGCCAGCAGCCAATTCTCCAGGGGGTTAAGCGTCCTGACTTTC. It specifies CASSQFSRGLSVLTF. The full variable domain, rest sourced from reference TRBV16 and TRBJ2-6, is GEEVAQTPKHLVRGEGQKAKLYCAPIKGHSYVFWYQQVLKNEFKFLISFQNENVFDETGMPKERFSAKCLPNSPCSLEIQATKLEDSAVYFCASSQFSRGLSVLTFGAGSRLTVL.

The genes are TRBV19 and TRBJ2-7; 11 positions agree with TRBD1. V was clipped by 5 bases and J by 12 bases; unmatched bases: 6. Germline V gene sequence: CDR1 LNHDA, CDR2 SQIVND (reference sequence). The CDR3 sequence is 12 residues long. The CDR3 DNA is TGTGCCAGTAGTCCGGACAGGGGGCTTCTGTACTTC. It specifies CASSPDRGLLYF.

This rearrangement joins TRBV2 to TRBJ2-1, with TRBD1 as a possible D gene (6 bases). Trimming stripped 0 bases from V and 15 bases from J, with 15 bases between. There are 13 residues in the CDR3. Germline loops: CDR1 SNHLY, CDR2 FYNNEI. This CDR3 is CASSEAPRQVLFF. The CDR3 DNA reads as TGTGCCAGCAGTGAAGCCCCGAGACAGGTTCTGTTCTTC.

The V and J genes are TRBV19 and TRBJ2-1, with TRBD2 identical over 7 bases. CDR1 LNHDA and CDR2 SQIVND come from the germline V gene (reference sequence). The CDR3 runs to 16 residues. J lost 2 bases, V lost 7 bases, and 11 bases had no gene match. This CDR3 reads CASNSGREVAYNEQFF. CDR3 DNA sequence: TGTGCCAGTAATTCCGGACGGGAGGTCGCCTACAATGAGCAGTTCTTC.

The rearrangement joins TRBV2 to TRBJ2-3; D not resolved. V lost 6 bases to trimming and J lost 6 bases, with 7 bases between them. The CDR3 loop spans 11 amino acids. Germline CDR1 reads SNHLY; CDR2 reads FYNNEI. DNA of the CDR3: TGTGCCAGCAGCGACTGGGATACGCAGTATTTT. Its protein is CASSDWDTQYF.

This clone was seen only a few times. The chain joins TRBV7-9 to TRBJ1-1; 7 bases fit TRBD1. With 2 bases clipped from V and 1 base from J, the junction kept 4 bases outside the gene matches. The CDR3 spans 15 residues. Germline V CDR1 and CDR2: SEHNR, FQNEAQ (reference sequence). Here the CDR3 reads CASSLYGTENTEAFF. CDR3 bases: TGTGCCAGCAGCTTATACGGGACAGAGAACACTGAAGCTTTCTTT.

The chain joins TRBV15 to TRBJ2-7; 11 bases are shared with TRBD2. The CDR3 loop spans 15 amino acids. V was pared by 3 bases and J by 2 bases, with 3 bases of the junction left unmatched. Per germline, CDR1 LNHNV and CDR2 YYDKDF (reference sequence). The CDR3 sequence: CATSRGLAATYEQYF. CDR3 coding DNA: TGTGCCACCAGCAGGGGACTAGCGGCCACCTACGAGCAGTACTTC. The full variable domain, with the rest looked up from reference TRBV15 and TRBJ2-7, is DAMVIQNPRYQVTQFGKPVTLSCSQTLNHNVMYWYQQKSSQAPKLLFHYYDKDFNNEADTPDNFQSRRPNTSFCFLDIRSPGLGDTAMYLCATSRGLAATYEQYFGPGTRLTVT.

This chain connects TRBV15 to TRBJ2-2; a possible D gene is TRBD1 (6 bases). CDR1 and CDR2 from the germline V gene are LNHNV and YYDKDF (reference sequence). The CDR3 has 15 residues. The V gene lost 1 base and the J gene lost 5 bases, with 11 bases spanning the gap. The CDR3 DNA follows: TGTGCCACCAGCAGAGCATTGACAGGAACCGGGGAGCTGTTTTTT. It encodes CATSRALTGTGELFF.

This chain links TRBV5-1 with TRBJ2-5; TRBD1 agrees at 7 bases. J lost 3 bases, V lost 1 base, and 6 bases had no gene match. CDR3 length equals 15 residues. Looked up from germline, CDR1 is SGHRS and CDR2 is YFSETQ. The DNA of the CDR3 is TGCGCCAGCAGCTTGTTGGGCAGGGGGAAAGAGACCCAGTACTTC. This translates into CASSLLGRGKETQYF. The entire variable domain, with the rest obtained from reference TRBV5-1 and TRBJ2-5, is as follows: KAGVTQTPRYLIKTRGQQVTLSCSPISGHRSVSWYQQTPGQGLQFLFEYFSETQRNKGNFPGRFSGRQFSNSRSEMNVSTLELGDSALYLCASSLLGRGKETQYFGPGTRLLVL.

The chain joins TRBV28 to TRBJ1-4, with 7 bases aligning to TRBD1. The germline V gene encodes CDR1 MDHEN and CDR2 SYDVKM. J gave up 7 bases and V 4 bases, and 12 bases lay outside the gene matches. The CDR3 runs 16 residues. The CDR3: CASSSITGQVIEKLFF. The DNA of the CDR3 is TGTGCCAGCAGTTCCATTACAGGACAGGTGATTGAAAAACTGTTTTTT.

The chain couples TRBV2 to TRBJ2-2; D unclear. Germline CDR1 is SNHLY and CDR2 is FYNNEI. Trimming shortened V by 7 bases and J by 7 bases, and 10 bases separated the two germline ends. The CDR3 has 12 amino acids. The chain's CDR3 is CASTREVGELFF. Here the CDR3 DNA reads TGTGCCAGCACCAGAGAGGTCGGGGAGCTGTTTTTT.